A selection of T cell receptor beta chains follows, all from one sample in a study of T cells after yellow fever vaccination. TCRdb recomputed calls from the 5' RACE reads with MiXCR, one row per CDR3 protein. The sample carries 250,000 to 400,000 distinct CDR3 sequences, roughly 4.3% recorded once. The sample in question was PBMCs, obtained 15 days after the yellow fever booster vaccination. Receptor source: a man between 18 and 29 years old who received the YFV17D yellow fever vaccine. CDR3s include the opening cysteine and the closing phenylalanine or tryptophan. The D gene is left open where the match is weak. Rows may omit the clone size; those that give it use once, few, many or a size class.

clone_size,j_call,v_call,d_call,cdr3_nt,cdr3_aa
many,TRBJ1-5,TRBV7-9,NA,TGTGCCAGCGGGTGGCCCAATCAGCCCCAGCATTTT,CASGWPNQPQHF
many,TRBJ2-7,TRBV7-9,NA,TGTGCCATTGCCAGGAGCTCCTACGAGCAGTACTTC,CAIARSSYEQYF
few,TRBJ1-2,TRBV6-5,TRBD1,TGTGCCAGCAGACCAACGGGACAGGGGCTGGTAGGAGGCTACACCTTC,CASRPTGQGLVGGYTF
many,TRBJ2-2,TRBV7-3,NA,TGTGCCAGCAGCCCTTCTCAGGACACCGGGGAGCTGTTTTTT,CASSPSQDTGELFF
many,TRBJ1-1,TRBV6-6,NA,TGTGCCAGCAGTGCCCCACGCGGGACCGGGATTTGGACTGAAGCTTTCTTT,CASSAPRGTGIWTEAFF
many,TRBJ2-3,TRBV6-2/TRBV6-3,NA,TGTGCCAGCGGTAGGATGACCGCAGATACGCAGTATTTT,CASGRMTADTQYF
many,TRBJ2-6,TRBV5-6,NA,TGTGCCAGCAGCTGGGGGGCCGGGGCCAACGTCCTGACTTTC,CASSWGAGANVLTF
many,TRBJ2-5,TRBV7-8,NA,TGTGCCAGCAGCTTACAGTACCGAGAGACCCAGTACTTC,CASSLQYRETQYF
NA,TRBJ2-2,TRBV7-8,NA,TGTGCCAGCAGCGCAGGTCCCCGTAGGGCTAGGAGGGCCGGGGAGCTGTTTTTT,CASSAGPRRARRAGELFF
many,TRBJ1-1,TRBV6-5,NA,TGTGCCAGCACCCCCCTCAGGGGACCGAACACTGAAGCTTTCTTT,CASTPLRGPNTEAFF
many,TRBJ2-3,TRBV20-1,NA,TGCAGTGCTAGACGGCCTATCATAAGCACAGATACGCAGTATTTT,CSARRPIISTDTQYF
many,TRBJ2-4,TRBV15,NA,TGTGCCACCAGCACCCCGGAGGGGGAGTTTGCCAAAAACATTCAGTACTTC,CATSTPEGEFAKNIQYF
few,TRBJ2-5,TRBV20-1,NA,TGCAGTGCTAGAATAGGTTCCGAGACCCAGTACTTC,CSARIGSETQYF
NA,TRBJ1-1,TRBV5-6,NA,TGTGCCAGCAGCACCGACACGCACACTGAAGCTTTCTTT,CASSTDTHTEAFF
NA,TRBJ1-1,TRBV18,NA,TGTGCCAGCTCACCACGACGCAGCGGGCTTGAAGCTTTCTTT,CASSPRRSGLEAFF
many,TRBJ1-1,TRBV7-8,TRBD1,TGTGCCAGCAGCATCACAGGGGGCGCGGGCACTGAAGCTTTCTTT,CASSITGGAGTEAFF
many,TRBJ2-7,TRBV5-1,NA,TGCGCCAGCACCGGCTCTGGGGCAGCCTCCTACGAGCAGTACTTC,CASTGSGAASYEQYF
few,TRBJ2-5,TRBV27,NA,TGTGCCAGCAGTTCCCCTAGGGGTGCAGGGGAGACCCAGTACTTC,CASSSPRGAGETQYF
few,TRBJ1-1,TRBV5-1,TRBD1,TGCGCCAGCAGCCATCAAGGACAGGGCGAAACTGAAGCTTTCTTT,CASSHQGQGETEAFF
NA,TRBJ2-7,TRBV4-1,TRBD1,TGCGCCAGCAGCGCCCGGGACAGGGGGTCCCACGAGCAGTACTTC,CASSARDRGSHEQYF
many,TRBJ1-5,TRBV20-1,NA,TGCAGTGCTCCCCGGGGGTTCAATCAGCCCCAGCATTTT,CSAPRGFNQPQHF
NA,TRBJ1-1,TRBV14,TRBD1,TGTGCCAGCAGCCGTAGGGACAGGGGGCTTGTCACTGAAGCTTTCTTT,CASSRRDRGLVTEAFF
few,TRBJ2-1,TRBV29-1,NA,TGCAGCGTGGCCGAGGACATCTCCTACAATGAGCAGTTCTTC,CSVAEDISYNEQFF
NA,TRBJ2-3,TRBV5-5,NA,TGTGCCAGCAGCCCCCTAGGGGGGGGTGCCGGCAGCACAGATACGCAGTATTTT,CASSPLGGGAGSTDTQYF
NA,TRBJ2-1,TRBV7-3,TRBD2,TGTGCCAGCAGCTCGGGACTAGCGAGTTACAATGAGCAGTTCTTC,CASSSGLASYNEQFF
NA,TRBJ1-1,TRBV7-2,NA,TGTGCCAGCAGCTTTGTTTTTATGAACACTGAAGCTTTCTTT,CASSFVFMNTEAFF
many,TRBJ2-3,TRBV7-2,TRBD2,TGTGCCAGCAGCTTAGCCCCCGGGGGGGGGACGGCGCAGTATTTT,CASSLAPGGGTAQYF
many,TRBJ1-5,TRBV7-9,NA,TGTGCCAGCAGCCCTTTGGGGGGGCAGGATCAGCCCCAGCATTTT,CASSPLGGQDQPQHF
NA,TRBJ2-7,TRBV4-2,NA,TGTGCCAGCAGCCAAGTAGTCAGGGGCTCCTACGAGCAGTACTTC,CASSQVVRGSYEQYF
NA,TRBJ2-3,TRBV5-1,NA,TGCGCCAGCAGCTCCCGGACAGACTCCACAGATACGCAGTATTTT,CASSSRTDSTDTQYF
few,TRBJ1-5,TRBV10-3,NA,TGTGCCATCAGTGGCTCCGGGACACCAGGAGGAAATCAGCCCCAGCATTTT,CAISGSGTPGGNQPQHF
few,TRBJ2-1,TRBV12-5,TRBD2,TGTGCTAGTGGTTTCGGGCTAGCGGGGAATGAGCAGTTCTTC,CASGFGLAGNEQFF
few,TRBJ2-5,TRBV7-2,TRBD1,TGTGCCAGCAGCCGACAGGGGGTTGGAGAGACCCAGTACTTC,CASSRQGVGETQYF
few,TRBJ2-5,TRBV20-1,TRBD2,TGCAGTGCTAGAGCCCTAGCGGGGAAGGAGACCCAGTACTTC,CSARALAGKETQYF
few,TRBJ2-3,TRBV12-3/TRBV12-4,TRBD1,TGTGCCAGCAGTGCCGACAGGGCGGGCACAGATACGCAGTATTTT,CASSADRAGTDTQYF
many,TRBJ2-3,TRBV12-3/TRBV12-4,NA,TGTGCCAGCAGTTCCGCGGGACCCACAGATACGCAGTATTTT,CASSSAGPTDTQYF
NA,TRBJ2-3,TRBV6-4,TRBD1,TGTGCCAGCAGTGACTCAGGGACAGCCTCCACAGATACGCAGTATTTT,CASSDSGTASTDTQYF
NA,TRBJ1-5,TRBV12-3/TRBV12-4,NA,TGTGCCAGCAGTCTAGGGCCGTCCGATGGCAATCAGCCCCAGCATTTT,CASSLGPSDGNQPQHF
few,TRBJ1-2,TRBV29-1,TRBD1,TGCAGCGTAGCCTGGACAGGGGGCTATGGCTACACCTTC,CSVAWTGGYGYTF
many,TRBJ1-6,TRBV6-2/TRBV6-3,TRBD1,TGTGCCAGCACCCGACAGGGGAATTCACCCCTCCACTTT,CASTRQGNSPLHF
many,TRBJ1-6,TRBV5-1,TRBD1,TGCGCCAGCAGCTTGGGGGACAGGGCTTCACCCCTCCACTTT,CASSLGDRASPLHF
few,TRBJ2-1,TRBV7-9,TRBD1,TGTGCCAGCAGCAGCCGGGACAGGGCGAAGGATGTCCAAAGGGGGAATGAGCAGTTCTTC,CASSSRDRAKDVQRGNEQFF
NA,TRBJ2-7,TRBV24-1,NA,TGTGCCACTTCGGACTGGAACTACGAGCAGTACTTC,CATSDWNYEQYF